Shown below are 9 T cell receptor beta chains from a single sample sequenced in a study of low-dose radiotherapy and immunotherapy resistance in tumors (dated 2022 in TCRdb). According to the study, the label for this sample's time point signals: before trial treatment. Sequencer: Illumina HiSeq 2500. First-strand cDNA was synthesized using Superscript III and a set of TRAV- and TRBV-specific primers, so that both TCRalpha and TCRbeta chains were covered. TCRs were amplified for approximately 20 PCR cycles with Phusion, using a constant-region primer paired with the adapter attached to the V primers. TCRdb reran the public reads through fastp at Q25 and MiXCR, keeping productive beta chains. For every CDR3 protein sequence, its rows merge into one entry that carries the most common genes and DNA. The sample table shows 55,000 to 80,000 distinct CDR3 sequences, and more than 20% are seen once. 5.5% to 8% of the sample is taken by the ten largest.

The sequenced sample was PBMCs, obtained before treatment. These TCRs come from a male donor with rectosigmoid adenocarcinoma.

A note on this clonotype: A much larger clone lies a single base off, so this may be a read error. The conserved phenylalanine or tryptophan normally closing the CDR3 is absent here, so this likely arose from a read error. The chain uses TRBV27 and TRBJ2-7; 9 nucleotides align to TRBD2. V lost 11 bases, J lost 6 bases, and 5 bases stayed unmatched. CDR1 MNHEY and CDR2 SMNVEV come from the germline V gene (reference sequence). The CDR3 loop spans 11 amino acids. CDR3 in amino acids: CAVGLASEQYI. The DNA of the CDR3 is TGTGCCGTGGGACTAGCTTCCGAGCAGTACATC.

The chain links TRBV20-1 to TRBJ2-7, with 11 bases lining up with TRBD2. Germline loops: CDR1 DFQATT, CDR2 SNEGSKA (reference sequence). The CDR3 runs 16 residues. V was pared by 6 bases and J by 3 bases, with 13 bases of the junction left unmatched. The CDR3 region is CSAPRTQGLAGYEQYF. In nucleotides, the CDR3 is TGCAGTGCCCCGAGGACTCAAGGACTAGCGGGCTACGAGCAGTACTTC.

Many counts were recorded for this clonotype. Here the CDR3 reads CASSQGTVATNEKLFF. CDR3 nucleotides: TGCGCCAGCAGCCAAGGGACAGTTGCAACTAATGAAAAACTGTTTTTT. This chain connects TRBV4-1 to TRBJ1-4, with D possibly TRBD1 on 6 matching bases. Trimming shortened V by 1 base and J by 0 bases, and 9 bases separated the two germline ends. From germline, CDR1 is MGHRA and CDR2 YSYEKL. The CDR3 has 16 residues.

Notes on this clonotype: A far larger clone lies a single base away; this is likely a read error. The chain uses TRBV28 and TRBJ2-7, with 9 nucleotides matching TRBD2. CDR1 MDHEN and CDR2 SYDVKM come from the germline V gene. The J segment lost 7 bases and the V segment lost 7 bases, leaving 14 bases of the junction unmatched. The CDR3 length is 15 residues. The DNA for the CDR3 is TGTGCCAGCATCAAGGGAGAGCTAGCGGGAAATGAGCAGTACTTC. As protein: CASIKGELAGNEQYF. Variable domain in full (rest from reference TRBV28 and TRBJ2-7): DVKVTQSSRYLVKRTGEKVFLECVQDMDHENMFWYRQDPGLGLRLIYFSYDVKMKEKGDIPEGYSVSREKKERFSLILESASTNQTSMYLCASIKGELAGNEQYFGPGTRLTVT.

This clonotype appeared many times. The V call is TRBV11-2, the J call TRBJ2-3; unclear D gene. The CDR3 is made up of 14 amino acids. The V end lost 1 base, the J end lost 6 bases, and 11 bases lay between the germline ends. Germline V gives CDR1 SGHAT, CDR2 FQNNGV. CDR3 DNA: TGTGCCAGCAGCTTAGTGGGGAAGGGCGATACGCAGTATTTT. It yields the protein CASSLVGKGDTQYF.

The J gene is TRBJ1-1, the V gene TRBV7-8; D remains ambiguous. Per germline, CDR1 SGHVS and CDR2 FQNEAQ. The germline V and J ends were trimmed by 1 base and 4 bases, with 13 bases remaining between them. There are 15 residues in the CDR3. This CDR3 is CASSLVRELFTEAFF. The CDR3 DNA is TGTGCCAGCAGCTTAGTACGGGAATTATTCACTGAAGCTTTCTTT.

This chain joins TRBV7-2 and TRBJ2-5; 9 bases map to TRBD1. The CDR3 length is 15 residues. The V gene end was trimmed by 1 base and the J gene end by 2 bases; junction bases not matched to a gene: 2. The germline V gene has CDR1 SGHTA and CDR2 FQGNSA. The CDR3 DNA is TGTGCCAGCAGCTTAGACAGGGGGCGACAAGAGACCCAGTACTTC. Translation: CASSLDRGRQETQYF. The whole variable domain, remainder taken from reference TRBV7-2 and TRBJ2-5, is GAGVSQSPSNKVTEKGKDVELRCDPISGHTALYWYRQSLGQGLEFLIYFQGNSAPDKSGLPSDRFSAERTGGSVSTLTIQRTQQEDSAVYLCASSLDRGRQETQYFGPGTRLLVL.

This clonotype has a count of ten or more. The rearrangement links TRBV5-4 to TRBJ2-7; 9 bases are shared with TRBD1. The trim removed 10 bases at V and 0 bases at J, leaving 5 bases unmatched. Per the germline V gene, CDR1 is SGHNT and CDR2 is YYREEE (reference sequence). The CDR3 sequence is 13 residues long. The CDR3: CAGGTGNSYEQYF. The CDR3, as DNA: TGTGCCGGAGGGACAGGGAACTCCTACGAGCAGTACTTC.

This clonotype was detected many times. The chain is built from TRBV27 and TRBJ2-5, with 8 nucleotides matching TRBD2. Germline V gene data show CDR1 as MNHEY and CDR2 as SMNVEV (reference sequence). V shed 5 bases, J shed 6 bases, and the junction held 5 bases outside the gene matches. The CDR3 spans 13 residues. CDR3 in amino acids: CASSPAGVKTQYF. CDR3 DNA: TGTGCCAGCAGTCCAGCGGGGGTGAAGACCCAGTACTTC.